This entry lists 27 T cell receptor beta chains sequenced from one sample in a study of cytomegalovirus exposure and HLA in healthy donors. The PCR contained 60 Vbeta and 13 Jbeta primers. Libraries were prepared by immunoSEQ multiplex PCR; TCRdb keeps only in-frame clonotypes and omits some of them. The sample has approximately 210,000 clones, about three quarters seen once. Sequenced: PBMCs. The receptor source for this set is a male donor in good health and CMV-seronegative.

This sequence joins TRBV6-6 and TRBJ2-7, with D tentatively TRBD2 (5 bases). The CDR3 consists of 15 residues. The germline gives CDR1 MNHNY, CDR2 SVGAGI (reference sequence). V lost 4 bases, J lost 0 bases, and 13 bases lay in between. DNA for the CDR3: TGTGCCAGCAGTTCTACCCACGGGGACTCCTACGAGCAGTACTTC. This codes for CASSSTHGDSYEQYF.

This CDR3 reads CASSYSGFHNEQFF. As DNA, the CDR3 is TGTGCCAGCAGTTACTCGGGCTTTCACAATGAGCAGTTCTTC. The chain couples TRBV6-5 to TRBJ2-1; the D is unclear. The germline V and J ends were trimmed by 0 bases and 5 bases, with 8 bases remaining between them. Germline CDR1 is MNHEY and CDR2 is SVGAGI. This CDR3 is 14 amino acids long.

The chain links TRBV5-6 to TRBJ1-2; D not certain. CDR3 size: 12 residues. Trimming removed 0 bases at V and 8 bases at J, with 8 bases between. CDR1 is SGHDT and CDR2 is YYEEEE in the germline V gene. The CDR3 DNA reads TGTGCCAGCAGCTTGGCCCCCGGGGGCTACACCTTC. It codes for CASSLAPGGYTF.

This chain uses TRBV29-1 with TRBJ2-2; 12 bases match TRBD2. The CDR3 covers 15 residues. CDR1 SQVTM and CDR2 ANQGSEA come from the germline V gene. J was trimmed by 4 bases and V by 5 bases; bases with no gene match: 5. CDR3 residues: CSVTGLAGSTGELFF. CDR3 DNA sequence: TGCAGCGTTACCGGACTAGCGGGGTCCACCGGGGAGCTGTTTTTT.

On this clone: A read error may produce the germline difference seen at one junction end. The gene calls are TRBV18 and TRBJ2-7, with 7 bases lining up with TRBD1. Germline V gene data show CDR1 as KGHSH and CDR2 as LQKENI. The CDR3 has 16 amino acids. CDR3 DNA: TGTGCTAGCTCTCCAGTCCAGGGACAGCTCTCCTACGAGCAGTACTTC. Its translation: CASSPVQGQLSYEQYF.

The chain carries TRBV5-1 and TRBJ1-2; TRBD1 matches 12 bases. This CDR3 contains 15 residues. Looked up from germline, CDR1 is SGHRS and CDR2 is YFSETQ. J was trimmed by 7 bases and V by 4 bases; bases with no gene match: 8. CDR3 sequence: CASSPPGQGASGYTF. The CDR3 coding sequence is TGCGCCAGCAGCCCCCCGGGACAGGGGGCGAGTGGCTACACCTTC.

The CDR3 loop is CASSIRVTGGRTEAFF. The CDR3 bases are TGTGCCAGTAGTATAAGGGTGACAGGGGGAAGAACTGAAGCTTTCTTT. This chain uses TRBV19 with TRBJ1-1, with 9 bases lining up with TRBD1. The CDR3 runs to 16 residues. CDR1 LNHDA and CDR2 SQIVND come from the germline V gene (reference sequence). Unmatched junction bases numbered 9, after V lost 2 bases and J lost 5 bases.

This chain connects TRBV9 to TRBJ2-5; 7 positions match TRBD2. CDR1 SGDLS and CDR2 YYNGEE come from the germline V gene. The CDR3 is 14 amino acids. V lost 0 bases to trimming and J lost 6 bases; unmatched junction nucleotides: 5. The CDR3 here is CASSVGSGMQTQYF. CDR3 nucleotide sequence: TGTGCCAGCAGCGTAGGAAGCGGGATGCAGACCCAGTACTTC.

The chain couples TRBV5-1 to TRBJ2-2; 8 bases fit TRBD1. CDR1 and CDR2 from the germline V gene are SGHRS and YFSETQ. Germline trimming cut 4 bases from V and 5 bases from J; bases unmatched to any gene: 13. The CDR3 covers 17 residues. CDR3 loop: CASSPRGAGGVTGELFF. The CDR3 DNA reads as TGCGCCAGCAGCCCACGAGGGGCAGGGGGCGTTACCGGGGAGCTGTTTTTT.

The rearrangement links TRBV30 to TRBJ2-5, with TRBD2 as a possible D gene (5 bases). V was trimmed by 3 bases and J by 5 bases, leaving 13 bases between them. CDR1 is GTSNPN, CDR2 SVGIG, per germline (reference sequence). The CDR3 contains 13 residues. CDR3 loop: CAWSARTRETQYF. For the CDR3, the DNA is TGTGCCTGGAGCGCCCGGACTCGGGAGACCCAGTACTTC.

The chain uses TRBV6-5 and TRBJ2-7, with 8 nucleotides matching TRBD1. This CDR3 spans 14 amino acids. V lost 6 bases to trimming and J lost 5 bases; unmatched junction nucleotides: 9. Germline lookup yields CDR1 MNHEY and CDR2 SVGAGI. The CDR3 DNA reads as TGTGCCAGCAGGGAACAGGGGGTTGGAAACGAGCAGTACTTC. Encoded protein: CASREQGVGNEQYF.

The V call is TRBV9, the J call TRBJ1-2; 8 bases are shared with TRBD1. CDR1 is SGDLS and CDR2 is YYNGEE in the germline V gene. The length of the CDR3 is 14 residues. The V gene end was trimmed by 0 bases and the J gene end by 8 bases; junction bases not matched to a gene: 6. The CDR3, as DNA: TGTGCCAGCAGCGTAGACCAGGGGGCGCGAGGCTACACCTTC. Translated, it gives CASSVDQGARGYTF.

The V call is TRBV27, the J call TRBJ2-7; 7 bases map to TRBD2. Losses at the gene ends were 4 bases for V and 0 bases for J; bases not matched to a gene: 3. CDR1 and CDR2 (germline): MNHEY, SMNVEV (reference sequence). The length of the CDR3 is 14 residues. The CDR3 region has the DNA TGTGCCAGCAGTTACGGCGGGGGCTCCTACGAGCAGTACTTC. Translation: CASSYGGGSYEQYF.

The genes are TRBV19 and TRBJ2-7; D perhaps matches TRBD1 (5 bases). The CDR3 spans 14 residues. The V gene lost 7 bases and the J gene lost 6 bases, with 19 bases spanning the gap. The germline V gene has CDR1 LNHDA and CDR2 SQIVND (reference sequence). DNA of the CDR3: TGTGCCAGTACCACTCCAGGGCTTGATGCCGAGCAGTACTTC. It encodes CASTTPGLDAEQYF.

This chain links TRBV28 with TRBJ1-5; D gene unclear. V was shortened by 2 bases and J by 0 bases, with 8 bases between the two germline ends. Germline V gene lookup returns CDR1 MDHEN and CDR2 SYDVKM. This CDR3 has 15 amino acids. The CDR3 region is CASSLDNNSNQPQHF. The CDR3 DNA reads TGTGCCAGCAGTTTAGACAATAATAGCAATCAGCCCCAGCATTTT.

This clone came up a few times. The genes are TRBV7-2 and TRBJ2-7; TRBD2 might be the D (5 bases). The germline CDR1 and CDR2 sequences are SGHTA and FQGNSA. Between the trimmed V and J ends, which lost 3 bases and 1 base, there was a span of 10 bases. This CDR3 is 14 amino acids long. CDR3 sequence reads: CASSLEVGSYEQYF. CDR3 sequence (DNA): TGTGCCAGCAGCTTGGAGGTAGGGTCCTACGAGCAGTACTTC.

The chain is built from TRBV28 and TRBJ1-2, with 7 bases matching TRBD1. In germline, CDR1 is MDHEN, CDR2 SYDVKM. After removal of 5 bases from V and 0 bases from J, the junction contained 12 bases not matched to a gene. This CDR3 spans 17 amino acids. In nucleotides, the CDR3 is TGTGCCAGCAGTCCCGGGACAGACTCAATTGCTAACTATGGCTACACCTTC. Protein sequence: CASSPGTDSIANYGYTF.

V and J are TRBV11-2 and TRBJ1-2, with D hard to call. The CDR3 is 14 residues long. V was shortened by 1 base and J by 0 bases, with 6 bases between the two germline ends. The germline V gene has CDR1 SGHAT and CDR2 FQNNGV. The CDR3 region has the DNA TGTGCCAGCAGCTTAGCTATGGCTAACTATGGCTACACCTTC. It encodes CASSLAMANYGYTF.

The V and J genes are TRBV5-1 and TRBJ1-1; D perhaps matches TRBD1 (5 bases). The CDR3 covers 13 residues. The ends were cut back, 4 bases at V and 8 bases at J, with 15 bases in the middle. Germline V gene sequence: CDR1 SGHRS, CDR2 YFSETQ. In DNA form, the CDR3 reads TGCGCCAGCAGCGGAGGGACTGGGGGGGAAGCTTTCTTT. It encodes CASSGGTGGEAFF.

This clone was recorded a few times. V is TRBV19 and J is TRBJ2-1, with TRBD2 matching 7 bases. CDR1 LNHDA and CDR2 SQIVND come from the germline V gene (reference sequence). CDR3 length equals 13 residues. V lost 8 bases, J lost 8 bases, and 9 bases stayed unmatched. CDR3 nucleotide sequence: TGTGCCAGTCCCGGGGGGTTGTGGGATGAGCAGTTCTTC. This codes for CASPGGLWDEQFF.

This clone has just a few counts. The chain has TRBV6-5 and TRBJ2-7; unclear D gene. CDR1 and CDR2 (germline): MNHEY, SVGAGI. The CDR3 contains 11 residues. Trimming shortened V by 7 bases and J by 3 bases, and 7 bases separated the two germline ends. CDR3 loop: CASKFNYEQYF. DNA of the CDR3: TGTGCCAGCAAATTCAACTACGAGCAGTACTTC.

DNA of the CDR3: TGTGCCAGCAGCTTAGGACAGGGGAGGGAAAAACTGTTTTTT. Amino acids: CASSLGQGREKLFF. The V call is TRBV7-6, the J call TRBJ1-4, with TRBD1 matching over 8 bases. J gave up 8 bases and V 1 base, and 3 bases lay outside the gene matches. The CDR3 is made up of 14 amino acids. Germline V lookup: CDR1 SGHVS, CDR2 FNYEAQ.

Written as DNA, the CDR3 is TGTGCCAGCAGTGAAGTATCAGGGGCGTCACATACGCAGTATTTT. This gives the protein CASSEVSGASHTQYF. The chain combines TRBV2 with TRBJ2-3; TRBD1 might be the D (6 bases). CDR1 and CDR2 (germline): SNHLY, FYNNEI. The V end lost 1 base, the J end lost 7 bases, and 15 bases lay between the germline ends. The length of the CDR3 is 15 residues.

The chain combines TRBV4-3 with TRBJ1-1; D is unclear. V was cut by 3 bases and J by 6 bases, with 11 bases left in between. This CDR3 has 13 amino acids. Per germline, CDR1 LGHNA and CDR2 YSLEER. The CDR3 nucleotides are TGCGCCAGCAGCCATCCCGGTTGTTCTGAAGCTTTCTTT. It translates to CASSHPGCSEAFF.

In DNA form, the CDR3 reads TGTGCCAGCAGTGAAGTTCACAGGGGTGATGGCTACACCTTC. This encodes CASSEVHRGDGYTF. V and J are TRBV6-1 and TRBJ1-2, with TRBD1 matching over 7 bases. CDR1 is MNHNS, CDR2 SASEGT, per germline. V dropped 1 base and J dropped 6; count of bases not matched to a gene: 5. The CDR3 covers 14 residues.

This rearrangement joins TRBV28 to TRBJ1-3; 9 positions match TRBD1. This CDR3 spans 16 amino acids. Germline V gives CDR1 MDHEN, CDR2 SYDVKM. Unmatched junction bases numbered 5, after V lost 4 bases and J lost 1 base. The chain's CDR3 is CASSSEGQGSGNTIYF. CDR3 bases: TGTGCCAGCAGTTCCGAGGGACAGGGATCTGGAAACACCATATATTTT. Filled out from reference TRBV28 and TRBJ1-3, the complete variable domain reads DVKVTQSSRYLVKRTGEKVFLECVQDMDHENMFWYRQDPGLGLRLIYFSYDVKMKEKGDIPEGYSVSREKKERFSLILESASTNQTSMYLCASSSEGQGSGNTIYFGEGSWLTVV.

This chain connects TRBV18 to TRBJ2-7; TRBD2 matches at 8 bases. Germline lookup yields CDR1 KGHSH and CDR2 LQKENI. Trimming removed 4 bases from V and 6 bases from J; junction bases left unmatched: 11. The CDR3 loop spans 15 amino acids. The CDR3 is CASSLTGAGDGEQYF. The CDR3 DNA follows: TGTGCCAGCTCACTAACAGGAGCGGGAGACGGCGAGCAGTACTTC.